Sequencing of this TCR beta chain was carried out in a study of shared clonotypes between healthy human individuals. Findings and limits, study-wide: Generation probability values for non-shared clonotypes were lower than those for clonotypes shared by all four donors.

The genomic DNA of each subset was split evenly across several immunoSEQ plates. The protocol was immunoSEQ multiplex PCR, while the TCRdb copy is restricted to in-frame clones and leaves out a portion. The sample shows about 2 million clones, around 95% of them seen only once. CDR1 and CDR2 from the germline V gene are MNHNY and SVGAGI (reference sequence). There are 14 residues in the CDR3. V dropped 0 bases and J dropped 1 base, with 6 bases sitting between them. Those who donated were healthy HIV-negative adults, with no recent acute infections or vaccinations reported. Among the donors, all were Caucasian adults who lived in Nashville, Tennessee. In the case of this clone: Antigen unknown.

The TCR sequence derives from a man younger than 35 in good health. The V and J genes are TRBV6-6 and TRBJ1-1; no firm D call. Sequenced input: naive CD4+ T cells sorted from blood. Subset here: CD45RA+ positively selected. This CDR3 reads CASSYSAPNTEAFF. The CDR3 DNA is TGTGCCAGCAGTTACTCAGCCCCGAACACTGAAGCTTTCTTT.